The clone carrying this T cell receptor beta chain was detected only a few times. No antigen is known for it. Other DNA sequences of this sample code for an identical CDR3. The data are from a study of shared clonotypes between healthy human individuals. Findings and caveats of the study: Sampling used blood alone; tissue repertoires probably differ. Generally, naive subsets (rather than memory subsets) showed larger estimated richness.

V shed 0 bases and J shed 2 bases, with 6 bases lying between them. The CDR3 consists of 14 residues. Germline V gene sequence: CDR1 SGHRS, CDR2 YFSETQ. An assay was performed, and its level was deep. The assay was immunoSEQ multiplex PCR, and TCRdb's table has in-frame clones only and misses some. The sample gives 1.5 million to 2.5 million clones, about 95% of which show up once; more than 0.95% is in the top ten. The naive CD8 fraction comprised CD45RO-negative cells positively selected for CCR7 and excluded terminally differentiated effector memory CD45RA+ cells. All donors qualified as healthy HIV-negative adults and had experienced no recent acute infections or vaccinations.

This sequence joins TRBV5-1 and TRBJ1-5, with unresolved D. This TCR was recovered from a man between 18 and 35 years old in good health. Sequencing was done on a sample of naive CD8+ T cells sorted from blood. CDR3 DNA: TGCGCCAGCAGCTTGGCCGGAGGCAATCAGCCCCAGCATTTT. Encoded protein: CASSLAGGNQPQHF.